This TCR beta chain originates from a study of T cell responses to AZD1222 COVID-19 vaccine. Findings and limits, study-wide: Nearly half of unique spike-specific TCRs reportedly avoided B.1.351 and B.1.1.7 mutated regions. Across spike, vaccine-associated CD4 TCRs were found, dominant at 160-218 and 743-854. A rise in Spike-specific TCR breadth and depth followed two AZD1222 doses. Donors skewed white British and female; clonal diversity was possibly underestimated.

Only in-frame clones appear in the TCRdb table, and some are missing; sequencing was by immunoSEQ multiplex PCR. The table has some 130,000 clones, about nine tenths seen once. V lost 3 bases, J lost 3 bases, and 15 bases lay in between. Germline CDR1 and CDR2: SGDLS and YYNGEE. The CDR3 sequence is 15 residues long. About this clone itself: Its antigen is unidentified.

The chain uses TRBV9 and TRBJ1-2; no clear D. Here the sequenced sample was peripheral blood, taken on day 0 of MenACWY control vaccination. This receptor was obtained from an adult in good health. The CDR3 spells CASSAEGSGYYGYTF. The CDR3 coding sequence is TGTGCCAGCAGCGCAGAGGGCTCGGGGTACTATGGCTACACCTTC.